Included here is one T cell receptor beta chain sequence, with context. Trimming removed 9 bases from V and 2 bases from J, with 11 bases in between. The CDR3 sequence is 13 residues long. In germline, CDR1 is LNHDA, CDR2 SQIVND (reference sequence). The use of a sample-barcoded 5' primer and a J-beta primer mix characterized a second PCR of roughly 7 to 11 cycles. TCRdb re-called the 5' RACE reads with MiXCR, one entry per CDR3 protein. This sample has more than 750,000 distinct CDR3 sequences, with about 28% found just once. This specimen belongs to a study of blood T cells in healthy people across ages. The data were also submitted as part of a second study, on T cells of mothers and their children.

The sequence was obtained from a woman between 40 and 55 years old in good health. The source material was blood. This rearrangement joins TRBV19 to TRBJ2-1; D is unresolved. The CDR3 spells CASVESPYNEQFF. DNA of the CDR3: TGTGCCAGCGTGGAGTCACCCTACAATGAGCAGTTCTTC.